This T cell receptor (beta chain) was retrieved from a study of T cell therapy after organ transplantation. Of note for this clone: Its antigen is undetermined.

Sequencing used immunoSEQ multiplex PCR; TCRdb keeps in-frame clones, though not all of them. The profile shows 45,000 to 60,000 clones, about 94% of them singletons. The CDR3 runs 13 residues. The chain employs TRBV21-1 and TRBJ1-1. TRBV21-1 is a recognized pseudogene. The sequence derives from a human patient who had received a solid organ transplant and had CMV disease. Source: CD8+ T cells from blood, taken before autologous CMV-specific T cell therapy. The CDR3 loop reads CASSRRLNTEAFF. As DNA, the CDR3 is TGTGCCAGCAGTCGGCGGCTGAACACTGAAGCTTTCTTT.